The clone carrying this T cell receptor (beta chain) came up a few times. Its target is not known. This sample is drawn from a study of identical twins. In TCRdb, the 5' RACE reads were re-called with MiXCR into one record per CDR3 protein. The repertoire consists of a few hundred thousand distinct CDR3 sequences, with more than 9% occurring once and the leading ten covering less than 12%. Notes on the study in general: The more abundant beta clonotypes in cord blood had fewer insertions, and memory repertoires did not show this.

After removal of 6 bases from V and 8 bases from J, the junction contained 9 bases not matched to a gene. This CDR3 spans 14 amino acids. Sequenced input: memory T cells sorted from blood. The clonotype was recovered from a man between 45 and 60 years old in good health. The J gene is TRBJ2-4, the V gene TRBV12-3 or TRBV12-4; TRBD1 agrees at 8 bases. The CDR3: CASRDDRGQDIQYF. Here the CDR3 DNA reads TGTGCCAGCAGGGATGACAGGGGTCAGGACATTCAGTACTTC.